This TCR beta chain derives from a study of T cells expressing NK-cell markers. The wider study: Repertoires of TCR beta were obtained from T cells sorted as CD3+CD56+NKG2C+, CD3+CD56+NKG2C- and CD3+CD56-NKG2C+. Within the sequenced cohort of eight donors, seven exhibited HCMV seropositivity and one was seronegative. Whole-study results and caveats: Clarity on HCMV specificity was lacking for the expanded NKG2C+ T cell clones.

TCRdb reanalyzed the 5' RACE reads and collapses them to one entry per CDR3 protein, without DNA. The sample has about 300,000 distinct CDR3 sequences. The germline V gene encodes CDR1 LNHDA and CDR2 SQIVND (reference sequence). The CDR3 has 12 residues. About this clonotype itself: Its antigen remains unidentified.

The material sequenced was blood T cells: a sorted CD56 or NKG2C T cell subset, CD4+ or CD8+ T cells, or bulk PBMC T cells (not recorded which). The chain joins TRBV19 to TRBJ1-4. This sequence was found in a woman between 18 and 70 years old in good health. This CDR3 reads CASSMKNEKLFF.